This T cell receptor (beta chain) was sequenced in a study of beta chain features in type 1 diabetes. Across the whole study: Investigators examined 85 million to 110 million sorted cells across all samples.

Isolated RNA was reverse transcribed in full, so expressed TCRB transcripts were sequenced. It was found that naive, central memory and regulatory T cell samples averaged roughly 3.5 million reads. Here immunoSEQ multiplex PCR was the method, and the copy in TCRdb shows in-frame clones only, minus some. The sample includes about 160,000 clones, about 9.3% seen only once; the top ten take around 0.5%. Trimming took off 0 bases at V and 5 bases at J, with 4 bases between the two ends. The CDR3 has 11 residues. The germline V gene has CDR1 GTSNPN and CDR2 SVGIG (reference sequence). Sampling consisted of one heparinised blood draw per donor, averaging around 120 mL. This clone was seen more than once but under ten times. The antigen is not known. Study-wide results and caveats: Among all four CD4+ subsets, Type 1 diabetes patients had TCRB CDR3s that were moderately but significantly shorter. For patients, the naive, central memory and Treg TCRB repertoires appeared more alike than for healthy donors.

This clonotype originated in a man aged 25 to 40 with type 1 diabetes. This chain connects TRBV30 to TRBJ2-5; D uncertain. Sequenced material: central memory CD4+ T cells from blood. CDR3: CAWSVTETQYF. The CDR3, as DNA: TGTGCCTGGAGTGTAACTGAGACCCAGTACTTC.